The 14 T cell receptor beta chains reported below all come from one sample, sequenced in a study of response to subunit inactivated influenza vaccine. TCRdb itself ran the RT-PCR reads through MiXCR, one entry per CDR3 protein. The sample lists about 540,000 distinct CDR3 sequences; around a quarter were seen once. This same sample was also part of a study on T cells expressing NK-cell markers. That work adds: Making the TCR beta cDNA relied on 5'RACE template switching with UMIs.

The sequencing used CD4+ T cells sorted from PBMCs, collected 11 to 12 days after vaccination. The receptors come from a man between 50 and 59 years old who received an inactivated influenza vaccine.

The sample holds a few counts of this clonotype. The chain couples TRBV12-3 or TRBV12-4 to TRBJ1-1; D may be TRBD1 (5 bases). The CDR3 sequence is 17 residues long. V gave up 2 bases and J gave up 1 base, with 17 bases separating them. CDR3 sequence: CASSLLRGGGRNTEAFF. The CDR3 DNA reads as TGTGCCAGCAGTTTACTGAGAGGCGGGGGGAGGAACACTGAAGCTTTCTTT.

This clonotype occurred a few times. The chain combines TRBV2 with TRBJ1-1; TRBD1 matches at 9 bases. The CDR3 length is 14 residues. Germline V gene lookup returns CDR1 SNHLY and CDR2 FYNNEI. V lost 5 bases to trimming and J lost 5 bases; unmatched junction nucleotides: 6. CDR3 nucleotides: TGTGCCAGCAGTTTACAGGGGGCAGAAACTGAAGCTTTCTTT. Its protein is CASSLQGAETEAFF.

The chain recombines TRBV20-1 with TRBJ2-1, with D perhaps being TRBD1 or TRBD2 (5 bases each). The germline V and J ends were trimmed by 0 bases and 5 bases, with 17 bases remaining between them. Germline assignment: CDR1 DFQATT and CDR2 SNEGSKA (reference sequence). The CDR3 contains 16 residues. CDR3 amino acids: CSARDWGRERDNEQFF. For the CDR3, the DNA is TGCAGTGCTAGAGATTGGGGCAGGGAGAGGGACAATGAGCAGTTCTTC.

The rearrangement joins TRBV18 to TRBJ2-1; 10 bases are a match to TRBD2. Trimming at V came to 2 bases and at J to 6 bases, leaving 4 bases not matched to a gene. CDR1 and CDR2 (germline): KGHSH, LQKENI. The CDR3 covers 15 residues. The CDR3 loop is CASSPGSGRGNEQFF. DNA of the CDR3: TGTGCCAGCTCACCAGGCAGCGGGAGGGGCAATGAGCAGTTCTTC.

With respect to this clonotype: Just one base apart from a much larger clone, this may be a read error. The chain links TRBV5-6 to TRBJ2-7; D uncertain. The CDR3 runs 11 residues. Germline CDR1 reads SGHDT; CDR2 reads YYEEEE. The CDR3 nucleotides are TGTGCCCGCAGCTTTATGTACGAGCAGTACTTC. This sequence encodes CARSFMYEQYF. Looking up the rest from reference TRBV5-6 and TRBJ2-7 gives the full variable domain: DAGVTQSPTHLIKTRGQQVTLRCSPKSGHDTVSWYQQALGQGPQFIFQYYEEEERQRGNFPDRFSGHQFPNYSSELNVNALLLGDSALYLCARSFMYEQYFGPGTRLTVT.

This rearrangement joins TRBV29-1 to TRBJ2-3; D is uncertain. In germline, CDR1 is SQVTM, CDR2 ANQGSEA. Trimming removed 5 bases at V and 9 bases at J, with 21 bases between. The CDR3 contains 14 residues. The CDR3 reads CSVITATLPYTQYF. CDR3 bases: TGCAGCGTTATCACAGCGACCCTCCCTTACACGCAGTATTTT.

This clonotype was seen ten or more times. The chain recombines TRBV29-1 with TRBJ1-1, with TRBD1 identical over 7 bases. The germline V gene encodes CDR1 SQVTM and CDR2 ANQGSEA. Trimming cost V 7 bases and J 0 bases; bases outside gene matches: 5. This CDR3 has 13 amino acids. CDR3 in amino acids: CSATGQMNTEAFF. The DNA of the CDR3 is TGCAGCGCTACGGGACAGATGAACACTGAAGCTTTCTTT.

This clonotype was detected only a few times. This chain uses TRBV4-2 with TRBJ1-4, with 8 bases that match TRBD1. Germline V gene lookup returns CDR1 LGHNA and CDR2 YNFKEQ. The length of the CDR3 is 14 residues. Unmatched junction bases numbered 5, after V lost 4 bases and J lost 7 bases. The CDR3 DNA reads TGTGCCAGCAGCCCACAGGGGGTGGGTGAAAAACTGTTTTTT. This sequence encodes CASSPQGVGEKLFF.

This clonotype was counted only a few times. The CDR3, as DNA: TGCAGTGCTCGACCCGGGGCCTCAAGTGGAAACACCATATATTTT. Translated: CSARPGASSGNTIYF. The V and J genes are TRBV20-1 and TRBJ1-3, with D perhaps matching TRBD1 (5 bases). Germline V gene lookup returns CDR1 DFQATT and CDR2 SNEGSKA (reference sequence). This CDR3 has 15 amino acids. The germline V and J ends were trimmed by 5 bases and 3 bases, with 17 bases remaining between them.

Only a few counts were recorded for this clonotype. As DNA, the CDR3 is TGTGCCAGCAGTAAGGGACTAGCGGACACAGATACGCAGTATTTT. Residues: CASSKGLADTDTQYF. This chain connects TRBV12-3 or TRBV12-4 to TRBJ2-3; 11 bases line up with TRBD2. There are 15 residues in the CDR3. The V segment lost 5 bases and the J segment 2 bases; nucleotides outside the gene matches: 3.

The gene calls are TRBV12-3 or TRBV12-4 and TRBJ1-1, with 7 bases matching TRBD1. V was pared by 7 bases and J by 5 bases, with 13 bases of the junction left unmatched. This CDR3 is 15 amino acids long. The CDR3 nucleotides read TGTGCCAGCACTCCGACCGGTGCAGGGGGAACTGAAGCTTTCTTT. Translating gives CASTPTGAGGTEAFF.

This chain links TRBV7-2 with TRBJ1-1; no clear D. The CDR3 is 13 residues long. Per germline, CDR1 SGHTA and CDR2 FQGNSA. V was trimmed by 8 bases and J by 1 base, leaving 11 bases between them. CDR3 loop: CASGIGENTEAFF. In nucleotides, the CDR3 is TGTGCCAGCGGAATCGGGGAGAACACTGAAGCTTTCTTT.

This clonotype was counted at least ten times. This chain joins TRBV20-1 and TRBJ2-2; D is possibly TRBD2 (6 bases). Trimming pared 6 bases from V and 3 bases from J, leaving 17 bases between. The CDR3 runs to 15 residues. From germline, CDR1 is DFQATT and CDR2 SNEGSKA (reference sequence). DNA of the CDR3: TGCAGTGCAGCGGGCCTCGGGGCCCACACCGGGGAGCTGTTTTTT. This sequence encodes CSAAGLGAHTGELFF.

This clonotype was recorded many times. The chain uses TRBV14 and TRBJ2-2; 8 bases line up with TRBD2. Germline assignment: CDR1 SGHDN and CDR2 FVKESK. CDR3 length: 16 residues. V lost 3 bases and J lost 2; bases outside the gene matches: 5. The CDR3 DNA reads TGTGCCAGCAGCCACCGAGCGGGGGAAAACACCGGGGAGCTGTTTTTT. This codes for CASSHRAGENTGELFF.